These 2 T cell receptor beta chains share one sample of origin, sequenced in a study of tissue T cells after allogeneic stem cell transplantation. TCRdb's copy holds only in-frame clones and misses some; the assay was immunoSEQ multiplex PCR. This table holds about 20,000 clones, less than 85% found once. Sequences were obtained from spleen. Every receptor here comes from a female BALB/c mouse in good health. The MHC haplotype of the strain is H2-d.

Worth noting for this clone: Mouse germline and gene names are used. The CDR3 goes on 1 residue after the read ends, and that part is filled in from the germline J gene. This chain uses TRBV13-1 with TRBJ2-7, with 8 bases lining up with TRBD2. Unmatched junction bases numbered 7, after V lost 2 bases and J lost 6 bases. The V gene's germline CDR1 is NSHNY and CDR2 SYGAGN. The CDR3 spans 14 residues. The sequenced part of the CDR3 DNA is TGTGCCAGCAGTGAGCGACTGGGGCTGGGTGAACAGTAC. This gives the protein CASSERLGLGEQY. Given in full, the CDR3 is CASSERLGLGEQYF.

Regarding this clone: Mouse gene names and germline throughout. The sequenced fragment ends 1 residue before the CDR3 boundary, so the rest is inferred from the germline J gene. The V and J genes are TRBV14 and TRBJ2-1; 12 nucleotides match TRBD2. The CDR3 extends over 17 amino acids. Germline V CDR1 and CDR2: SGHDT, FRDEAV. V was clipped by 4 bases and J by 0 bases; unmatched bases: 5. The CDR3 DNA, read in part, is TGTGCCAGCAGTCGGGGACTGGGGGGACTTAACTATGCTGAGCAGTTC. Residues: CASSRGLGGLNYAEQF. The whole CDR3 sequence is CASSRGLGGLNYAEQFF.